The 10 T cell receptor beta chains below come from one sample, sequenced in a study of blood T cell repertoires in COVID-19. The protocol was immunoSEQ multiplex PCR, while the TCRdb copy is restricted to in-frame clones and leaves out a portion. The data show about half a million clones, around 85% seen once. Source material: PBMCs or T cells enriched from blood (not recorded which). Receptors originate from a woman aged 60-75 years who had recovered from COVID-19.

The chain joins TRBV10-3 to TRBJ1-1; 10 bases map to TRBD1. V lost 6 bases and J lost 5; bases outside the gene matches: 9. CDR3 length: 15 amino acids. CDR1 is ENHRY and CDR2 is SYGVKD in the germline V gene. The DNA of the CDR3 is TGTGCCATCAGGAGGGGGACAGGGGCTGAGACTGAAGCTTTCTTT. Residues: CAIRRGTGAETEAFF.

V gene TRBV6-5 combines with J gene TRBJ2-7, with 8 bases matching TRBD1. The V and J ends lost 7 bases and 12 bases, in that order; junction bases with no gene match: 14. This CDR3 contains 13 residues. Germline lookup yields CDR1 MNHEY and CDR2 SVGAGI. The DNA for the CDR3 is TGTGCCAGCATGGGGACCGCGAGGACAGGGATGTACTTC. Translation: CASMGTARTGMYF.

This clone occurred once. This chain uses TRBV28 with TRBJ1-2; 7 positions match TRBD1. CDR1 is MDHEN and CDR2 is SYDVKM in the germline V gene. There are 13 residues in the CDR3. Unmatched junction bases numbered 4, after V lost 5 bases and J lost 4 bases. The CDR3 nucleotides read TGTGCCAGCAGTCCAGGGGGGAGCTATGGCTACACCTTC. Translation: CASSPGGSYGYTF.

In regard to this clone: A much larger clone sits a single nucleotide away, making a read error possible. V and J are TRBV20-1 and TRBJ1-1; the D gene is possibly TRBD1 (6 bases). This CDR3 has 11 amino acids. CDR1 is DFQATT and CDR2 is SNEGSKA in the germline V gene (reference sequence). The V end lost 3 bases, the J end lost 10 bases, and 12 bases lay between the germline ends. This chain's CDR3 is CSARGGAGAFF. CDR3 in DNA: TGCAGTGCTAGGGGGGGGGCGGGAGCTTTCTTT.

This chain joins TRBV12-2 and TRBJ1-5; the table's D call TRBD1 went unverified against the DNA. TRBV12-2 has pseudogene status. The CDR3 runs 16 residues. In DNA form, the CDR3 reads TGTGCAAGTCTCTACCCGACAGGGCCTAGCAATCAGCCCCAGCATTTT. The encoded protein is CASLYPTGPSNQPQHF.

This chain uses TRBV6-5 with TRBJ2-7; D not resolved. The CDR3 covers 11 residues. Germline assignment: CDR1 MNHEY and CDR2 SVGAGI. The V end lost 5 bases, the J end lost 12 bases, and 14 bases lay between the germline ends. The chain's CDR3 is CASSQETVRYV. The CDR3 DNA is TGTGCCAGCAGTCAGGAAACCGTACGGTACGTC.

V usage is TRBV29-1 and J usage is TRBJ1-2; D unresolved. There are 11 residues in the CDR3. CDR1 and CDR2 from the germline V gene are SQVTM and ANQGSEA. V was clipped by 0 bases and J by 6 bases, with 5 bases between them. The DNA of the CDR3 is TGCAGCGTTGAAGACACAGATGGCTACACCTTC. It encodes CSVEDTDGYTF.

The chain uses TRBV5-1 and TRBJ1-2, with 9 bases matching TRBD1. The J segment lost 3 bases and the V segment lost 4 bases, leaving 7 bases of the junction unmatched. CDR3 size: 15 residues. Germline CDR1 and CDR2: SGHRS and YFSETQ. The CDR3 protein is CASSPKQGADYGYTF. The CDR3 nucleotides are TGCGCCAGCAGCCCCAAACAGGGGGCAGACTATGGCTACACCTTC.

The count of this clone is one. This chain joins TRBV7-8 and TRBJ1-1; TRBD1 matches at 8 bases. Germline-derived CDR1 and CDR2 are SGHVS and FQNEAQ. The trim removed 5 bases at V and 2 bases at J, leaving 7 bases unmatched. This CDR3 comprises 15 residues. CDR3 amino acids: CASSPAQGVNTEAFF. CDR3 in DNA: TGTGCCAGCAGCCCGGCACAGGGGGTCAACACTGAAGCTTTCTTT.

V is TRBV28 and J is TRBJ1-5; D not resolved. Germline values: CDR1 MDHEN, CDR2 SYDVKM. Trimming took off 4 bases at V and 0 bases at J, with 16 bases between the two ends. The CDR3 loop spans 17 amino acids. As DNA, the CDR3 is TGTGCCAGCAGTTCCACTGGTCGACTTTTTAGCAATCAGCCCCAGCATTTT. Translated: CASSSTGRLFSNQPQHF.